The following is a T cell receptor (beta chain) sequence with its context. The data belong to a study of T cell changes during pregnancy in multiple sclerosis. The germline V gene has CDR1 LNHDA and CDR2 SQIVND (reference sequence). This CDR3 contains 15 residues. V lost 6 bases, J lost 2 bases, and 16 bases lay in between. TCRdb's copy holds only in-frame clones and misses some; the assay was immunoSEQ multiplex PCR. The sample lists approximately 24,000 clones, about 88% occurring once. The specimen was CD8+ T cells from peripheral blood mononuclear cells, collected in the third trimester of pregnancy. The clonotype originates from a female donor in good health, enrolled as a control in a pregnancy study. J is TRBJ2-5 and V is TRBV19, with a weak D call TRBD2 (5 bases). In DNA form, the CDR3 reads TGTGCCAGTAGCCGGACTGATATCTGGCAAGAGACCCAGTACTTC. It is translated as CASSRTDIWQETQYF.